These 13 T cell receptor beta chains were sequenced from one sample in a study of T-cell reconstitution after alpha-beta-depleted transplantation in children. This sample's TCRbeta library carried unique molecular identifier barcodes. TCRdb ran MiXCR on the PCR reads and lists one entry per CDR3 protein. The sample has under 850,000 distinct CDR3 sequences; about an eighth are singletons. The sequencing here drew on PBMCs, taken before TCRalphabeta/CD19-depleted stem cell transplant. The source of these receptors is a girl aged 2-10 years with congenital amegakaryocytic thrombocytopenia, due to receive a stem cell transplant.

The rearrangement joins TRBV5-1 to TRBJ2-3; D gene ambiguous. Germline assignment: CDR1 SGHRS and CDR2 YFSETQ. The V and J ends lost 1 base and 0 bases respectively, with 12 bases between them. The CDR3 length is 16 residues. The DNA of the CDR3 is TGCGCCAGCAGCTTGTTAGGAGACCATAGCACAGATACGCAGTATTTT. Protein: CASSLLGDHSTDTQYF.

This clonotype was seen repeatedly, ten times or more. CDR3 residues: CASSLYTGAGSEAFF. CDR3 nucleotide sequence: TGCGCCAGCAGCTTGTATACGGGGGCTGGGTCTGAAGCTTTCTTT. The chain carries TRBV5-1 and TRBJ1-1; D might be TRBD1 (6 bases). The CDR3 is 15 amino acids. The germline CDR1 and CDR2 sequences are SGHRS and YFSETQ. The V and J ends lost 1 base and 6 bases respectively, with 16 bases between them.

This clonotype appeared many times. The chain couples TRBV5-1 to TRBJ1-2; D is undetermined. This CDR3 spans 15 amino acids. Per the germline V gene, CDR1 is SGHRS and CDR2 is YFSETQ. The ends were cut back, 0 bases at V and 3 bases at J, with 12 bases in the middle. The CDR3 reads CASSLGLFPDYGYTF. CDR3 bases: TGCGCCAGCAGCTTGGGACTTTTTCCCGACTATGGCTACACCTTC.

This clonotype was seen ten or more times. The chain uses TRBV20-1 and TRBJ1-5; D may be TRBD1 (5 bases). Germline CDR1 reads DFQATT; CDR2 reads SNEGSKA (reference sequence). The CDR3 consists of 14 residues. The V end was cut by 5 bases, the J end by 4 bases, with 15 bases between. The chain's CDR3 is CSAPLGGVNQPQHF. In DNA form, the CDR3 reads TGCAGTGCTCCCCTTGGGGGTGTTAATCAGCCCCAGCATTTT.

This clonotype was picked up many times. As DNA, the CDR3 is TGCGCCAGCACAAACAAGGGACCGTCTTTCGAGACCCAGTACTTC. Translated: CASTNKGPSFETQYF. The chain links TRBV5-1 to TRBJ2-5, with D perhaps matching TRBD1 or TRBD2 (5 bases each). The CDR3 has 15 residues. V was cut by 6 bases and J by 5 bases, with 20 bases left in between. In germline, CDR1 is SGHRS, CDR2 YFSETQ.

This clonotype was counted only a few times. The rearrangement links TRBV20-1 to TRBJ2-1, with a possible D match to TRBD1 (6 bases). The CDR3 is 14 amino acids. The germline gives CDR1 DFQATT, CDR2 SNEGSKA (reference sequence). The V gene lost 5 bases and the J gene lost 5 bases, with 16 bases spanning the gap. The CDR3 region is CSALPTHRDNEQFF. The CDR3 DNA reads TGCAGTGCTCTTCCCACCCACAGGGACAATGAGCAGTTCTTC.

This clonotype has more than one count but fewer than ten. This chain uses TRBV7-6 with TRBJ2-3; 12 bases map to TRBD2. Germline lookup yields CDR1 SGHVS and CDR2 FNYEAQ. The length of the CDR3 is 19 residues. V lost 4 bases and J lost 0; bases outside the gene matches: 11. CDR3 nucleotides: TGTGCCAGCAGCTCGGGGGGGACTAGCGGGCCTCCTAGCACAGATACGCAGTATTTT. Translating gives CASSSGGTSGPPSTDTQYF.

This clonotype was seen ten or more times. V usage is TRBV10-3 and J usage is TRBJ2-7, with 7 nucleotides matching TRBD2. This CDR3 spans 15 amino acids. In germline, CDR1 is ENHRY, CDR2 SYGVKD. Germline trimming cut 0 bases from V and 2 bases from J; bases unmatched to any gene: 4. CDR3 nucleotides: TGTGCCATCAGTGAGTCGGGACTAACTACCTACGAGCAGTACTTC. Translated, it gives CAISESGLTTYEQYF.

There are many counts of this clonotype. The CDR3: CASSPESGPIFLGEAFF. For the CDR3, the DNA is TGTGCCAGCAGTCCGGAATCGGGACCCATCTTTTTGGGTGAAGCTTTCTTT. This sequence joins TRBV12-3 or TRBV12-4 and TRBJ1-1; D perhaps matches TRBD1 (5 bases). Trimming shortened V by 5 bases and J by 7 bases, and 26 bases separated the two germline ends. The CDR3 spans 17 residues.

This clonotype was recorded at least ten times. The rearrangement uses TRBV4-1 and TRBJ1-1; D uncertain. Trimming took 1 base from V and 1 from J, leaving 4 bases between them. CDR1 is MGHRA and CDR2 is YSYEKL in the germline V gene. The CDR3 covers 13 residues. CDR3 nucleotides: TGCGCCAGCAGCCAAGGGCCGAACACTGAAGCTTTCTTT. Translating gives CASSQGPNTEAFF.

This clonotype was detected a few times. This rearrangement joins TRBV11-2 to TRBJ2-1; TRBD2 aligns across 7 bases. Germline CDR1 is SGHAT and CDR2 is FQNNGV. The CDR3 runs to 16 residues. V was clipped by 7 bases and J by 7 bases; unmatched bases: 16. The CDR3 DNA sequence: TGTGCCAGCACCAAACCGCGGGCGGGAGTCATGAATGAGCAGTTCTTC. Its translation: CASTKPRAGVMNEQFF.

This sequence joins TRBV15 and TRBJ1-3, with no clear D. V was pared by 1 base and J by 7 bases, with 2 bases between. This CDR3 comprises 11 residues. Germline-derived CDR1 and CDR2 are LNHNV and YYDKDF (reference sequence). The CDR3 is CATSRGNTIYF. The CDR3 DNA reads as TGTGCCACCAGCAGAGGGAACACCATATATTTT.

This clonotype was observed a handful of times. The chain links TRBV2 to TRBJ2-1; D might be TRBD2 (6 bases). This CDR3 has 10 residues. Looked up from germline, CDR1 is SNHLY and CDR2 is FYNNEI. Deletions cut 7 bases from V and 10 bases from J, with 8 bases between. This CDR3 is CASIGLEQFF. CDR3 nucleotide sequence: TGTGCCAGCATAGGACTAGAGCAGTTCTTC.